This TCR beta chain emerged from a study of patients and donors after allogeneic stem cell transplantation. This CDR3 is 15 amino acids long. Trimming removed 6 bases at V and 6 bases at J, with 15 bases between. TCRdb passed the RT-PCR reads through MiXCR, listing each CDR3 protein once. This repertoire shows some 92,000 distinct CDR3 sequences, around 48% found once; its top ten account for about 64%. This clonotype was seen more than once but under ten times. Sequences were obtained from blood, either unsorted or a sorted T cell fraction (not recorded which). This receptor was identified in a human donor who was either an allogeneic HSCT recipient or a stem cell or donor lymphocyte infusion donor (not recorded which). It is not recorded whose cells these are; they may come from a transplant donor. The chain uses TRBV12-3 or TRBV12-4 and TRBJ1-6; TRBD1 might be the D (6 bases). This CDR3 is CASSPFTGSNSPLHF. DNA for the CDR3: TGTGCCAGCAGCCCCTTTACAGGGAGTAATTCACCCCTCCACTTT.